Below, 23 T cell receptor beta chains from the same sample are listed, as sequenced in a study of blood T cell repertoires in COVID-19. Produced via immunoSEQ multiplex PCR; TCRdb's table is partial and in-frame only. The data contain approximately 270,000 clones, about 89% of them singletons. Sequencing was carried out using peripheral blood. All receptors come from a middle-aged man with active or convalescent COVID-19.

The chain links TRBV11-3 to TRBJ1-3; D call uncertain. Germline CDR1 and CDR2: SGHNT and YENEEA. Trimming cost V 4 bases and J 2 bases, with 6 bases left between them. The length of the CDR3 is 13 residues. The CDR3 loop reads CASSWGAGNTIYF. In nucleotides, the CDR3 is TGTGCCAGCAGCTGGGGAGCTGGAAACACCATATATTTT.

This chain links TRBV7-8 with TRBJ2-1; 9 bases align to TRBD2. Germline V gene sequence: CDR1 SGHVS, CDR2 FQNEAQ. The CDR3 spans 14 residues. The V gene end was trimmed by 4 bases and the J gene end by 13 bases; junction bases not matched to a gene: 11. The CDR3 sequence is CASSSLTTSGTQFF. The CDR3 DNA is TGTGCCAGCAGCTCCTTAACGACTAGCGGAACCCAGTTCTTC.

V and J are TRBV6-4 and TRBJ2-1; TRBD2 matches 15 bases. J was trimmed by 7 bases and V by 2 bases; bases with no gene match: 0. Germline lookup yields CDR1 MRHNA and CDR2 SNTAGT. The CDR3 is 15 amino acids. CDR3 amino acids: CASSDGTSGGNEQFF. CDR3 nucleotides: TGTGCCAGCAGTGACGGGACTAGCGGGGGGAATGAGCAGTTCTTC.

This chain joins TRBV6-1 and TRBJ2-3, with TRBD2 as a possible D gene (5 bases). CDR1 and CDR2 (germline): MNHNS, SASEGT. The V and J ends lost 4 bases and 4 bases respectively, with 18 bases between them. CDR3 size: 16 residues. Written as DNA, the CDR3 is TGTGCCAGCAGTGGAAGGCGACTGCGAGGGCCAGATACGCAGTATTTT. Protein product: CASSGRRLRGPDTQYF.

CDR3 amino acids: CASSEGQPYEQYF. DNA of the CDR3: TGTGCCAGCAGTGAAGGGCAACCCTACGAGCAGTACTTC. The chain has TRBV6-1 and TRBJ2-7; D is ambiguous. This CDR3 region has 13 residues. Trimming left V 1 base short and J 2 bases short, with 6 bases between. The germline V gene encodes CDR1 MNHNS and CDR2 SASEGT.

The V call is TRBV4-1, the J call TRBJ2-1, with D perhaps TRBD2 (5 bases). In germline, CDR1 is MGHRA, CDR2 YSYEKL. The CDR3 has 15 amino acids. Trimming stripped 4 bases from V and 1 base from J, with 11 bases between. CDR3 residues: CASSPRVESYNEQFF. The CDR3, as DNA: TGCGCCAGCAGCCCGAGGGTAGAATCCTACAATGAGCAGTTCTTC.

The chain uses TRBV29-1 and TRBJ2-5, with a possible D match to TRBD2 (6 bases). The CDR3 is made up of 13 amino acids. V lost 4 bases and J lost 4, with 13 bases in between. CDR1 is SQVTM and CDR2 is ANQGSEA in the germline V gene. CDR3 DNA sequence: TGCAGCGTTGTGGCGGGGACGGGAGAGACCCAGTACTTC. The encoded protein is CSVVAGTGETQYF.

V is TRBV28 and J is TRBJ2-7, with D perhaps matching TRBD1 (5 bases). Germline CDR1 MDHEN, CDR2 SYDVKM. Deletions cut 6 bases from V and 2 bases from J, with 17 bases between. This CDR3 is built from 15 residues. CDR3: CASRFVQGKAYEQYF. The CDR3 DNA sequence: TGTGCCAGCAGATTTGTGCAGGGTAAGGCCTACGAGCAGTACTTC.

The gene calls are TRBV6-4 and TRBJ2-7; D is possibly TRBD1 (5 bases). The CDR3 runs 14 residues. Per germline, CDR1 MRHNA and CDR2 SNTAGT. Trimming left V 8 bases short and J 4 bases short, with 18 bases between. CDR3 region: CASRHSRDQYEQYF. The CDR3 DNA is TGTGCCAGCCGACATAGCAGGGATCAATACGAGCAGTACTTC.

This chain uses TRBV5-6 with TRBJ2-7; D gene unclear. V was trimmed by 0 bases and J by 2 bases, leaving 9 bases between them. The CDR3 is 14 amino acids. Germline CDR1 is SGHDT and CDR2 is YYEEEE. The CDR3 loop reads CASSLASVTYEQYF. The CDR3 DNA sequence: TGTGCCAGCAGCTTGGCCTCAGTGACCTACGAGCAGTACTTC.

The rearrangement uses TRBV7-2 and TRBJ1-6; D is undetermined. The CDR3 sequence is 12 residues long. Germline CDR1 and CDR2: SGHTA and FQGNSA. Trimming cost V 3 bases and J 9 bases, with 6 bases left between them. The CDR3, as DNA: TGTGCCAGCAGCTTGAGTACTTCACCCCTCCACTTT. This sequence encodes CASSLSTSPLHF.

This clone has only one observation. The CDR3 DNA reads TGTGCCAGCAGCCAAGAAACCGGGAGCTCCTATAATTCACCCCTCCACTTT. Translation gives CASSQETGSSYNSPLHF. The chain has TRBV14 and TRBJ1-6; D gene unclear. CDR3 size: 17 residues. V lost 0 bases and J 0 bases, leaving 9 bases between the germline ends. The V gene's germline CDR1 is SGHDN and CDR2 FVKESK.

The chain joins TRBV5-1 to TRBJ2-1, with a weak D call TRBD2 (5 bases). Trimming cost V 1 base and J 9 bases, with 8 bases left between them. Germline V gene lookup returns CDR1 SGHRS and CDR2 YFSETQ. The CDR3 spans 12 residues. The CDR3 region is CASSLQEGEQFF. The CDR3 nucleotides read TGCGCCAGCAGCTTGCAAGAGGGTGAGCAGTTCTTC.

The gene calls are TRBV6-5 and TRBJ2-7, with 12 bases lining up with TRBD1. With V trimmed by 6 bases and J by 5 bases, 5 bases remained unmatched. This CDR3 has 14 residues. Germline CDR1 and CDR2: MNHEY and SVGAGI. The chain's CDR3 is CASSPRDRGHEQYF. The CDR3 nucleotides are TGTGCCAGCAGCCCCCGGGACAGGGGGCACGAGCAGTACTTC.

The rearrangement uses TRBV27 and TRBJ1-2, with D possibly matching TRBD1 (5 bases). V shed 4 bases and J shed 6 bases, with 15 bases lying between them. The CDR3 is 14 residues long. Germline V gives CDR1 MNHEY, CDR2 SMNVEV (reference sequence). Here the CDR3 reads CASSSAGLQNGYTF. CDR3 bases: TGTGCCAGCAGTTCCGCAGGGCTCCAGAATGGCTACACCTTC.

J is TRBJ1-1 and V is TRBV2; D remains ambiguous. Germline V CDR1 and CDR2: SNHLY, FYNNEI. V dropped 4 bases and J dropped 5 bases, with 11 bases sitting between them. This CDR3 region has 13 residues. CDR3 DNA sequence: TGTGCCAGCAGTGCGGGCCCGGGGACTGAAGCTTTCTTT. This translates into CASSAGPGTEAFF.

The chain links TRBV9 to TRBJ2-3, with 9 bases matching TRBD2. J lost 4 bases, V lost 3 bases, and 9 bases had no gene match. The CDR3 is 16 amino acids. Germline-derived CDR1 and CDR2 are SGDLS and YYNGEE. CDR3 sequence reads: CASSDLAGNRADTQYF. The CDR3, as DNA: TGTGCCAGCAGCGACCTAGCGGGGAATAGAGCAGATACGCAGTATTTT.

The chain couples TRBV19 to TRBJ2-2; 10 bases align to TRBD2. The germline V gene has CDR1 LNHDA and CDR2 SQIVND (reference sequence). V dropped 2 bases and J dropped 3; count of bases not matched to a gene: 6. This CDR3 is built from 17 residues. This CDR3 is CASSILSGGADTGELFF. In DNA, the CDR3 is TGTGCCAGTAGTATATTAAGCGGGGGGGCGGACACCGGGGAGCTGTTTTTT.

This chain links TRBV19 with TRBJ2-3; 12 bases line up with TRBD2. Trimming removed 10 bases from V and 0 bases from J; junction bases left unmatched: 5. The CDR3 consists of 15 residues. The germline V gene has CDR1 LNHDA and CDR2 SQIVND (reference sequence). The CDR3 DNA reads TGTGCCACTAGCGGGAGGGCCACTAGCACAGATACGCAGTATTTT. Translation gives CATSGRATSTDTQYF. The complete variable domain, with remaining parts taken from reference TRBV19 and TRBJ2-3, reads DGGITQSPKYLFRKEGQNVTLSCEQNLNHDAMYWYRQDPGQGLRLIYYSQIVNDFQKGDIAEGYSVSREKKESFPLTVTSAQKNPTAFYLCATSGRATSTDTQYFGPGTRLTVL.

The CDR3 coding sequence is TGTGCCAGCAGCTCTCCGGGACAGGGCTCCTTAGGCTACACCTTC. This encodes CASSSPGQGSLGYTF. The chain recombines TRBV7-9 with TRBJ1-2, with TRBD1 matching over 9 bases. J gave up 8 bases and V 4 bases, and 11 bases lay outside the gene matches. The CDR3 consists of 15 residues. Per the germline V gene, CDR1 is SEHNR and CDR2 is FQNEAQ (reference sequence). The entire variable domain, with the rest obtained from reference TRBV7-9 and TRBJ1-2, is as follows: DTGVSQNPRHKITKRGQNVTFRCDPISEHNRLYWYRQTLGQGPEFLTYFQNEAQLEKSRLLSDRFSAERPKGSFSTLEIQRTEQGDSAMYLCASSSPGQGSLGYTFGSGTRLTVV.

The genes are TRBV21-1 and TRBJ2-7; the D call of TRBD1 is as the table states it, not checked on the DNA. TRBV21-1 is shown as a pseudogene. This CDR3 has 14 amino acids. The CDR3 DNA sequence: TGTGCCAGCGACAACCGGGACAGGGCCAACTTGGAGTACTTC. Translation gives CASDNRDRANLEYF.

The chain couples TRBV5-8 to TRBJ2-1; TRBD1 matches 8 bases. CDR1 is SGHTS and CDR2 is YDEGEE in the germline V gene. CDR3 length equals 15 residues. After removal of 6 bases from V and 3 bases from J, the junction contained 8 bases not matched to a gene. The CDR3 coding sequence is TGTGCCAGCACCCACGGACAGGGCTACTACAATGAGCAGTTCTTC. It is translated as CASTHGQGYYNEQFF.

The rearrangement links TRBV30 to TRBJ1-6; 11 bases map to TRBD1. With 8 bases clipped from V and 4 bases from J, the junction kept 1 base outside the gene matches. The CDR3 spans 13 residues. Germline-derived CDR1 and CDR2 are GTSNPN and SVGIG (reference sequence). As DNA, the CDR3 is TGTGCCGGGACAGGGGGATATAATTCACCCCTCCACTTT. Amino acid sequence: CAGTGGYNSPLHF.